The rows below give T cell receptor beta chains drawn from one sample of a study of control samples from healthy donors and cancer patients. Repertoires were generated with immunoSEQ multiplex PCR, while TCRdb's copy carries only in-frame clones and drops some. The data show 98,000 or so clones, 79% seen once. Sequencing was done on a sample of blood. These receptors all stem from a woman aged 30 to 39 in good health. Both conserved end residues are part of each CDR3. The order of the fields is V gene, clone size, D gene, J gene, CDR3 protein, CDR3 DNA. The D gene is left open where the match is weak. Clone size is shown for a subset of rows, as once, few, many or a class of expanded clone.

TRBV10-1	NA	TRBD1	TRBJ2-5	CASSEMQGARETQYF	TGCGCCAGCAGTGAGATGCAGGGGGCACGGGAGACCCAGTACTTC
TRBV30	NA	TRBD1	TRBJ2-7	CAWMDRDKYEQYF	TGTGCCTGGATGGACAGGGACAAATACGAGCAGTACTTC
TRBV29-1	few	TRBD1	TRBJ2-7	CSVGTGVGYEQYF	TGCAGCGTGGGGACAGGGGTTGGTTACGAGCAGTACTTC
TRBV25-1	NA	NA	TRBJ1-2	CASSEGGRYGYTF	TGTGCCAGCAGTGAGGGGGGACGGTATGGCTACACCTTC
TRBV3-1/TRBV3-2	NA	NA	TRBJ1-2	CASSPERFWYGYTF	TGTGCCAGCAGCCCGGAACGGTTTTGGTATGGCTACACCTTC
TRBV28	NA	NA	TRBJ1-6	CASSSLDRVGSYNSPLHF	TGTGCCAGCAGTTCCCTTGATCGGGTGGGCTCCTATAATTCACCCCTCCACTTT
TRBV14	NA	TRBD1	TRBJ1-2	CASSPTGGRDGYTF	TGTGCCAGCAGCCCAACAGGGGGTAGGGATGGCTACACCTTC
TRBV5-8	NA	NA	TRBJ1-2	CASSPPTFNYGYTF	TGTGCCAGCTCCCCTCCGACTTTTAACTATGGCTACACCTTC
TRBV5-1	few	NA	TRBJ1-2	CASSLAGDHGYTF	TGCGCCAGCAGCTTGGCAGGGGACCATGGCTACACCTTC
TRBV10-1	few	NA	TRBJ2-5	CASSESRAGVGYQETQYF	TGCGCCAGCAGTGAGTCTAGGGCAGGGGTCGGGTACCAAGAGACCCAGTACTTC
TRBV29-1	NA	NA	TRBJ1-1	CSVDSETNTEAFF	TGCAGCGTAGATAGCGAGACGAACACTGAAGCTTTCTTT
TRBV6-2/TRBV6-3	NA	TRBD1	TRBJ2-7	CASSDGTGGPSEQYF	TGTGCCAGCAGCGATGGGACAGGGGGCCCTTCCGAGCAGTACTTC
TRBV29-1	NA	NA	TRBJ2-2	CSVGVGGSGELFF	TGCAGCGTTGGTGTCGGGGGATCCGGGGAGCTGTTTTTT
TRBV29-1	NA	NA	TRBJ1-2	CSVEVPPQDKTNYGYTF	TGCAGCGTTGAAGTACCCCCTCAGGATAAAACTAACTATGGCTACACCTTC
TRBV6-5	NA	TRBD1	TRBJ1-1	CASFLTGGGGTEAFF	TGTGCCAGCTTCCTGACAGGGGGCGGTGGGACTGAAGCTTTCTTT
TRBV7-2	NA	NA	TRBJ1-5	CASSLVNSNQPQHF	TGTGCCAGCAGCTTAGTAAATAGCAATCAGCCCCAGCATTTT
TRBV3-1/TRBV3-2	NA	NA	TRBJ2-7	CASSLNPDASYEQYF	TGTGCCAGCAGCCTAAACCCGGACGCCTCCTACGAGCAGTACTTC
TRBV5-6	medium-sized	NA	TRBJ1-1	CASSYGTTEAFF	TGTGCCAGCAGCTACGGGACCACAGAAGCTTTCTTT
TRBV30	once	NA	TRBJ1-4	CAWSVRVGREKLFF	TGTGCCTGGAGTGTACGTGTGGGGAGGGAAAAACTGTTTTTT
TRBV7-2	NA	NA	TRBJ2-2	CASSLRTGELFF	TGTGCCAGCAGCTTAAGGACCGGGGAGCTGTTTTTT
TRBV10-3	NA	NA	TRBJ1-3	CAISEHPEPSGNTIYF	TGTGCCATCAGTGAACATCCGGAGCCCTCTGGAAACACCATATATTTT
TRBV4-2	NA	NA	TRBJ1-1	CASSQGPSDTEAFF	TGTGCCAGCAGCCAAGGACCTTCCGACACTGAAGCTTTCTTT